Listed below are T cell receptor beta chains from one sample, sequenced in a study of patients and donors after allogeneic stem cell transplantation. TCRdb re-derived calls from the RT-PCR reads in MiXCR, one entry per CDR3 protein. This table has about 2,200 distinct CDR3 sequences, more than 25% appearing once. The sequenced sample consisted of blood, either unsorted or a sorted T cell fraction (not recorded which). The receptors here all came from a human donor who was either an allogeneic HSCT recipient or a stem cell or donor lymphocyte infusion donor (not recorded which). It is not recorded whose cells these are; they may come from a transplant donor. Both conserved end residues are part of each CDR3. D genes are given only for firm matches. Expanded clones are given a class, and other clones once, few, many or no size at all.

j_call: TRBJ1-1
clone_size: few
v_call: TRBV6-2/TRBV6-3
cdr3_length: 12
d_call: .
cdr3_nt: TGTGCCAGCAGTTACGGGGGAACTGAAGCTTTCTTT
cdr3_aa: CASSYGGTEAFF

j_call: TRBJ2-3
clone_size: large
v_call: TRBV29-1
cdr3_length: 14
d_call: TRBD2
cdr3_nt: TGCAGCGCCTCCGGGAGGGCTAGCACAGATACGCAGTATTTT
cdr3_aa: CSASGRASTDTQYF

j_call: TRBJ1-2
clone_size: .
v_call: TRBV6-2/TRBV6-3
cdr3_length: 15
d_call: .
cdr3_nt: TGTGCCAGCAGTTACTTGGAAAGCATCCCATGGGGCTACACCTTC
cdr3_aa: CASSYLESIPWGYTF

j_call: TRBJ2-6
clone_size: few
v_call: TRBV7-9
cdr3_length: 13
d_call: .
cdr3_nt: TGTGCCAGCAGCCCACGAGGGGCCAACGTCCTGACTTTC
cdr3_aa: CASSPRGANVLTF

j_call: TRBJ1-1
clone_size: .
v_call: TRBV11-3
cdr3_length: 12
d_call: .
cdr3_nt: TGTGCCAGCAGCCCAGCGGAGCCTGAAGCTTTCTTT
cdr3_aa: CASSPAEPEAFF

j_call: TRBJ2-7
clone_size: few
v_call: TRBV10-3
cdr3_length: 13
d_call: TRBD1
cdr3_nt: TGTGCCATTACGACAGGGACCACCGGCGAGCAGTACTTC
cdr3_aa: CAITTGTTGEQYF

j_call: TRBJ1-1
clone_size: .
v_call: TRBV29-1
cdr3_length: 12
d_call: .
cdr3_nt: TGCAGCGTGAGGGAGGGGGAGACTGAAGCTTTCTTT
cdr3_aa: CSVREGETEAFF

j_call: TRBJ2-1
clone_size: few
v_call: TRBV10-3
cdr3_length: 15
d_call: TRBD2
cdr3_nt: TGTGCCATCAGACCCGGGACTAGCGGGTACAATGAGCAGTTCTTC
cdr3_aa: CAIRPGTSGYNEQFF

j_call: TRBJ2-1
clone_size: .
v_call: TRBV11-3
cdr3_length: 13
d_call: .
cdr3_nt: TGTGCCAGCAGCTTATCGGGGGACAATGAGCAGTTCTTC
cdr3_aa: CASSLSGDNEQFF

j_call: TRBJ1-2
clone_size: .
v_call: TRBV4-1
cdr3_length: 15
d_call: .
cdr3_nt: TGCGCCAGCAGCCAAGAGGCAGGAGATAACTATGGCTACACCTTC
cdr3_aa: CASSQEAGDNYGYTF

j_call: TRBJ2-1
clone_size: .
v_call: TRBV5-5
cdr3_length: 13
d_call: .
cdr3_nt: TGTGCCAGCAGCAACCCCGCATTCAATGAGCAGTTCTTC
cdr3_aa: CASSNPAFNEQFF

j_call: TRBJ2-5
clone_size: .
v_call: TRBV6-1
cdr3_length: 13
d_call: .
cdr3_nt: TGTGCCAGCTCGAACCTCCGCCAAGAGACCCAGTACTTC
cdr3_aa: CASSNLRQETQYF

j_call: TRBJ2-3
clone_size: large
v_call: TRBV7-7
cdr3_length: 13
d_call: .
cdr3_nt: TGTGCCAGCAGCCCGGAGGGGGCAGATACGCAGTATTTT
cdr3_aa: CASSPEGADTQYF

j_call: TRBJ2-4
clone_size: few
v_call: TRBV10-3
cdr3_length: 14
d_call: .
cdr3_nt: TGTGCCATCAGCGCAGGGTTAGCCAAAAACATTCAGTACTTC
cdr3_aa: CAISAGLAKNIQYF

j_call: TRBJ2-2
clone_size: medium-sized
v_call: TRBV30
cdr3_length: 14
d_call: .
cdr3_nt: TGTGCCTGGGTGACCCCGGGGGACACCGGGGAGCTGTTTTTT
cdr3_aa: CAWVTPGDTGELFF

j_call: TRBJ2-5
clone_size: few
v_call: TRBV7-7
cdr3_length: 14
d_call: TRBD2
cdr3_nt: TGTGCCAGCAGCTGGGGGGGATCCCAAGAGACCCAGTACTTC
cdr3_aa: CASSWGGSQETQYF

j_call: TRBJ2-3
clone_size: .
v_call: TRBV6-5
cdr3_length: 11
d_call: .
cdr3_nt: TGTGCCAGCAGGAGGGGAAATACGCAGTATTTT
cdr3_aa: CASRRGNTQYF

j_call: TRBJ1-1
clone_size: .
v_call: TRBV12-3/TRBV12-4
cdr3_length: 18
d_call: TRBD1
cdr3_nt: TGTGCCAGCAGTTTTCGACGCCGGGACAGGTTCCTGAACACTGAAGCTTTCTTT
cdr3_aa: CASSFRRRDRFLNTEAFF

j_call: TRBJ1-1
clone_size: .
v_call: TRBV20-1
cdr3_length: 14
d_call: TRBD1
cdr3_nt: TGCAGTGCTAGAGATCAGGGGGCGGACACTGAAGCTTTCTTT
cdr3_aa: CSARDQGADTEAFF

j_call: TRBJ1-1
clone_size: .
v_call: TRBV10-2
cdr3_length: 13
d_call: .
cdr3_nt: TGCGCCAGCCAAAGCAGGGAGGGCTCTGAAGCTTTCTTT
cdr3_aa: CASQSREGSEAFF

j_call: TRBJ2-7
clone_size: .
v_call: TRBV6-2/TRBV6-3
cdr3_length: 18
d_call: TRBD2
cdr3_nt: TGTGCCAGCAGTTATCCCTACGGCGGGAGGAGATGGGCCTACGAGCAGTACTTC
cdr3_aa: CASSYPYGGRRWAYEQYF

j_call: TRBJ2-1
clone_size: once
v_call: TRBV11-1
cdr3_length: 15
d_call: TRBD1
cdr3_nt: TGTGCCAGCAGCTCCCGAGACAGGGGGCAGGGTGAGCAGTTCTTC
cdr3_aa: CASSSRDRGQGEQFF

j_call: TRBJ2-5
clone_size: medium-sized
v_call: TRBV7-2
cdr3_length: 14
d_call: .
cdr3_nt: TGTGCCAGCGATCCAGCCGGGACACAAGAGACCCAGTACTTC
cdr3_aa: CASDPAGTQETQYF

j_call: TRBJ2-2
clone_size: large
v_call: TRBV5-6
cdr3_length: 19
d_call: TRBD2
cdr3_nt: TGTGCCAGCAGCTTGCCCCTACTCTCTAGCGGGAGTTTCACCGGGGAGCTGTTTTTT
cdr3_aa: CASSLPLLSSGSFTGELFF

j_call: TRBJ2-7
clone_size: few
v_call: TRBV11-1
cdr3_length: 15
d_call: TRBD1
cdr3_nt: TGTGCCAGCAGCGTCAGCCGGGACAGGGACTACGAGCAGTACTTC
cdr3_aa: CASSVSRDRDYEQYF

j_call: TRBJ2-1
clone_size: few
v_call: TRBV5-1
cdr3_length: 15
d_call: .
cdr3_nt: TGCGCCAGCAGCAATACGGCGAGCTCCTACAATGAGCAGTTCTTC
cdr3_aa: CASSNTASSYNEQFF

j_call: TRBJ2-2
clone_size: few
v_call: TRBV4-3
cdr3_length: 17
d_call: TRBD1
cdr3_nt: TGCGCCAGCAGCCAAGCACAGGGGGCGCGCTACACCGGGGAGCTGTTTTTT
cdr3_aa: CASSQAQGARYTGELFF

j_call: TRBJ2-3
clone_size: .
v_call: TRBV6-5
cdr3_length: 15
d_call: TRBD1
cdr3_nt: TGTGCCAGCAGTTCCCCGGGACAGGGGAAAAATACGCAGTATTTT
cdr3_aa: CASSSPGQGKNTQYF

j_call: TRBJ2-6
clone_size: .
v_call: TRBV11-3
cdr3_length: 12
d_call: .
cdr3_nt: TGTGCCAGCAGCAGGGCGGCCAACGTCCTGACTTTC
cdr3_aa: CASSRAANVLTF

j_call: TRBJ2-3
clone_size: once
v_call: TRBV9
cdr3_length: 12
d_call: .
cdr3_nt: TGTGCCAGCAGCGTCCGCACAGATACGCAGTATTTT
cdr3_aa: CASSVRTDTQYF

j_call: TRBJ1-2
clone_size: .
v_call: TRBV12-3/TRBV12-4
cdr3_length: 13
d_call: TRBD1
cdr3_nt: TGTGCCAGCAGTCCCTACAGGGGATCTGGCTACACCTTC
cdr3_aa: CASSPYRGSGYTF

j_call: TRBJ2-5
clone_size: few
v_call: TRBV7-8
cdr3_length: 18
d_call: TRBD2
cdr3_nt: TGTGCCAGCAGCTTAAGGGCCGCGGGAGCGGGGGGGCCGGAGACCCAGTACTTC
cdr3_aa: CASSLRAAGAGGPETQYF

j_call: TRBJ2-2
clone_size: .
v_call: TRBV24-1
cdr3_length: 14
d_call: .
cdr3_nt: TGTGCCACCAGATCTAGAGGGGGCACCGGGGAGCTGTTTTTT
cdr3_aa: CATRSRGGTGELFF

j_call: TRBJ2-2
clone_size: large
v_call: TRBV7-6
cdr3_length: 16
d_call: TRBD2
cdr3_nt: TGTGCCAGCAGCTTAGCGACTAGCGGCCTGTCCGGGGAGCTGTTTTTT
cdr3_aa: CASSLATSGLSGELFF

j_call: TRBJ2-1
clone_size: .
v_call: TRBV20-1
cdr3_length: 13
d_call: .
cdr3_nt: TGCAGTGCTAGAATGGATAGCGGCAGTGAGCAGTTCTTC
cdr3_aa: CSARMDSGSEQFF

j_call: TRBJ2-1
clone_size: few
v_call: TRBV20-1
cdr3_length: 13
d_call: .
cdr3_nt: TGCAGTGCTAGTTCGGACAACTACAATGAGCAGTTCTTC
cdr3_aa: CSASSDNYNEQFF

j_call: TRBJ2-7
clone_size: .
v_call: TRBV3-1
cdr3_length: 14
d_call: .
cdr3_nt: TGTGCCAGCAGCCGCGCTAGCGACTCCTACGAGCAGTACTTC
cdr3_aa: CASSRASDSYEQYF

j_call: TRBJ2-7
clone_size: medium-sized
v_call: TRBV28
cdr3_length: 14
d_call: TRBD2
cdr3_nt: TGTGCCAGCACCGGGAGGTATCGGGCCTACGAGCAGTACTTC
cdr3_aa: CASTGRYRAYEQYF

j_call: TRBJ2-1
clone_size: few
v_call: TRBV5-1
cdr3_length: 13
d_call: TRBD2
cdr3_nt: TGCGCCAGCAGCACGGGACTAGCTGATGAGCAGTTCTTC
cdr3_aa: CASSTGLADEQFF

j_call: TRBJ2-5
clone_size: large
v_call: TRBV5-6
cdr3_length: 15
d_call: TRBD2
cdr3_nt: TGTGCCAGCAGCTTGCGGGGGAGGGCCCAAGAGACCCAGTACTTC
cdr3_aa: CASSLRGRAQETQYF

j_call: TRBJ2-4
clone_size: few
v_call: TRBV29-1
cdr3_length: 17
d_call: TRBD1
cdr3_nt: TGCAGCGTGTCCATTCCCCCCGGGACAGGGGATTTCGGCATTCAGTACTTC
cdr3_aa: CSVSIPPGTGDFGIQYF

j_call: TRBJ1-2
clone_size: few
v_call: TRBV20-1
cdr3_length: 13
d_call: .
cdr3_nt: TGCAGTGCTAGAATCGCGGACACCGATGGCTACACCTTC
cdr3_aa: CSARIADTDGYTF

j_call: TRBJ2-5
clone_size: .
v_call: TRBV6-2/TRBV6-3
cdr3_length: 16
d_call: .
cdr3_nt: TGTGCCAGCAGGGCAGGGGTAAGGAGTCGACAAGAGACCCAGTACTTC
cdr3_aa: CASRAGVRSRQETQYF

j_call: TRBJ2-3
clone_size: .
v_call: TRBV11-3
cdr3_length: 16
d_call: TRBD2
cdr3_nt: TGTGCCAGCAGCTTTTCGACTAGCGGGGGGTCAGATACGCAGTATTTT
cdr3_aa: CASSFSTSGGSDTQYF

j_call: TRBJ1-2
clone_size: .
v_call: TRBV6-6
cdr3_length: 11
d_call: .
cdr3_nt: TGTGCCAGCACGGCAGACTATGGCTACACCTTC
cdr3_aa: CASTADYGYTF

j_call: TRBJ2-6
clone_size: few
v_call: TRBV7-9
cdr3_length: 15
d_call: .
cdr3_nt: TGTGCCAGCAGCTTAGGGTCGTTTGGGGCCAACGTCCTGACTTTC
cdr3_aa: CASSLGSFGANVLTF

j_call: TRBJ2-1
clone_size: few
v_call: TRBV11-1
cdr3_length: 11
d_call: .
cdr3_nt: TGTGCCAGCAGCTTAAGTATTGAGCAGTTCTTC
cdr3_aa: CASSLSIEQFF

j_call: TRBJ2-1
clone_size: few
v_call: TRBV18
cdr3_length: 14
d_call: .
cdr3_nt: TGTGCCAGCTCACGAGGAGCGCCGGTCAATGAGCAGTTCTTC
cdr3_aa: CASSRGAPVNEQFF

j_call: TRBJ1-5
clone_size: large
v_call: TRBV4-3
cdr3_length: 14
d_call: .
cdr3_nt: TGCGCCAGCAGCCAAGTTGGAGGGAATCAGCCCCAGCATTTT
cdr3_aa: CASSQVGGNQPQHF

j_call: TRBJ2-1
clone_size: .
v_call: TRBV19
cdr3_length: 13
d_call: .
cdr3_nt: TGTGCCAGTAGTTCTTGGGGCCCGGGTGAGCAGTTCTTC
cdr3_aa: CASSSWGPGEQFF

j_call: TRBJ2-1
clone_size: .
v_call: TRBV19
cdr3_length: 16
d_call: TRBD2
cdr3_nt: TGTGCCAGTAGCCCGGGACTAGCGGAATCCTACAATGAGCAGTTCTTC
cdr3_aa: CASSPGLAESYNEQFF

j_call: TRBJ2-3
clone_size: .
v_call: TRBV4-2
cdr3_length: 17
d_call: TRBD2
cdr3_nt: TGTGCCAGCAGCCAAGGGGCGGCTAGCGGGAGCACAGATACGCAGTATTTT
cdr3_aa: CASSQGAASGSTDTQYF

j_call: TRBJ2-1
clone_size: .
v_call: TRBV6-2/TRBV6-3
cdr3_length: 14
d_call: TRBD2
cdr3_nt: TGTGCCAGCACCGAGGGACTAGCGGTTGGTGAGCAGTTCTTC
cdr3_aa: CASTEGLAVGEQFF

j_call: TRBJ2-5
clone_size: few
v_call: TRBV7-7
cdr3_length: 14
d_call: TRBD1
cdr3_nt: TGTGCCAGCAGCCGCGACAGGGATGGCGAGACCCAGTACTTC
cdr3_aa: CASSRDRDGETQYF

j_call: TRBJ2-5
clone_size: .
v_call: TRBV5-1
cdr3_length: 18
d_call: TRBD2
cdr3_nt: TGCGCCAGCAGCTTGACGGCTAGCGGGAGCTTTGGGCGAGAGACCCAGTACTTC
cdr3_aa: CASSLTASGSFGRETQYF

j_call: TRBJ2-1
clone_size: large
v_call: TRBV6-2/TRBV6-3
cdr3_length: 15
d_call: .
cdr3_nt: TGTGCCAGCAGTTACGGGGCAGCCTCCTACAATGAGCAGTTCTTC
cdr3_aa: CASSYGAASYNEQFF

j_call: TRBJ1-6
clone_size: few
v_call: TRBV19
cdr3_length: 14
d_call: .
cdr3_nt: TGTGCCAGTAGTATGCCCTCCTATAATTCACCCCTCCACTTT
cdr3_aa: CASSMPSYNSPLHF

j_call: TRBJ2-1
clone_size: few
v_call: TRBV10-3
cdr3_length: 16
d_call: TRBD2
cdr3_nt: TGTGCCATCAGCGAACCTAGCGGGTTCTCCTACAATGAGCAGTTCTTC
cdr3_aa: CAISEPSGFSYNEQFF

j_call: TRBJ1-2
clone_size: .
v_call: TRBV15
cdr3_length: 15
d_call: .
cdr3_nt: TGTGCCACCAGCAGCCAAGGACGGTCTAACTATGGCTACACCTTC
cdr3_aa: CATSSQGRSNYGYTF